These 18 T cell receptor beta chains share one sample of origin, sequenced in a study of cytomegalovirus exposure and HLA in healthy donors. The table came from immunoSEQ multiplex PCR; TCRdb's copy has only in-frame clones and leaves some out. Counted here are about 400,000 clones, roughly 88% occurring once; the ten biggest clones make up approximately 0.8%. Sequencing was done on a sample of PBMCs. The receptors here all came from a woman under 30 in good health and CMV-seronegative.

Only a few counts were recorded for this clone. This chain connects TRBV28 to TRBJ1-2, with D possibly TRBD1 on 6 matching bases. Germline V gene lookup returns CDR1 MDHEN and CDR2 SYDVKM. CDR3 size: 15 residues. With 2 bases removed from V and 8 bases from J, the gap between germline ends came to 18 bases. The CDR3 DNA sequence: TGTGCCAGCAGTTTAAAGGGCAGGGGATTAAAAGGCTACACCTTC. Protein sequence: CASSLKGRGLKGYTF.

J is TRBJ2-7 and V is TRBV4-1; D is perhaps TRBD2 (5 bases). The V end lost 2 bases, the J end lost 4 bases, and 12 bases lay between the germline ends. CDR3 length: 14 residues. Germline CDR1 is MGHRA and CDR2 is YSYEKL. CDR3 protein: CASSQTDWGYEQYF. CDR3 sequence (DNA): TGCGCCAGCAGCCAAACGGACTGGGGTTACGAGCAGTACTTC.

The J gene is TRBJ2-5, the V gene TRBV6-5, with TRBD1 matching over 7 bases. Per the germline V gene, CDR1 is MNHEY and CDR2 is SVGAGI. Trimming took 6 bases from V and 5 from J; bases not matched to a gene: 0. The CDR3 is made up of 11 amino acids. The CDR3 sequence: CASRQGETQYF. DNA for the CDR3: TGTGCCAGCAGACAGGGGGAGACCCAGTACTTC.

This clone was found a few times. This chain connects TRBV10-3 to TRBJ2-7; D not certain. CDR1 and CDR2 from the germline V gene are ENHRY and SYGVKD. This CDR3 comprises 13 residues. Deletions cut 0 bases from V and 3 bases from J, with 6 bases between. This chain's CDR3 is CAISESRDYEQYF. The CDR3 DNA sequence: TGTGCCATCAGTGAGTCGCGTGACTACGAGCAGTACTTC.

The chain is built from TRBV7-2 and TRBJ2-7, with TRBD2 matching 10 bases. This CDR3 region has 15 residues. Looked up from germline, CDR1 is SGHTA and CDR2 is FQGNSA. V shed 4 bases and J 5 bases; nucleotides not matched to a gene: 8. CDR3 region: CASSSSGRAGNEQYF. The CDR3 DNA reads TGTGCCAGCAGCTCGAGCGGGAGGGCCGGGAACGAGCAGTACTTC.

CDR3 coding DNA: TGTGCCAGCAGTTTCGGACAGGGCAATTATGGCTACACCTTC. Translated: CASSFGQGNYGYTF. This chain connects TRBV28 to TRBJ1-2; 8 bases map to TRBD1. This CDR3 region has 14 residues. The V gene's germline CDR1 is MDHEN and CDR2 SYDVKM. The V gene end was trimmed by 3 bases and the J gene end by 5 bases; junction bases not matched to a gene: 5.

The V gene is TRBV30, the J gene TRBJ1-4, with a weak D call TRBD1 (6 bases). This CDR3 has 14 residues. V was clipped by 3 bases and J by 7 bases, with 15 bases between them. CDR1 and CDR2 from the germline V gene are GTSNPN and SVGIG (reference sequence). CDR3 residues: CAWRGQLRGEKLFF. In DNA, the CDR3 is TGTGCCTGGAGAGGACAGCTGAGGGGTGAAAAACTGTTTTTT.

The chain carries TRBV30 and TRBJ1-4; D remains unclear. Germline loops: CDR1 GTSNPN, CDR2 SVGIG (reference sequence). The V end lost 5 bases, the J end lost 5 bases, and 9 bases lay between the germline ends. The CDR3 is 12 residues long. The CDR3 DNA reads as TGTGCCTGGTCAGTCTTCAATGAAAAACTGTTTTTT. Protein sequence: CAWSVFNEKLFF.

The chain is built from TRBV30 and TRBJ1-1; 8 nucleotides match TRBD1. The CDR3 has 13 residues. Trimming removed 3 bases from V and 4 bases from J; junction bases left unmatched: 4. Germline V gene sequence: CDR1 GTSNPN, CDR2 SVGIG (reference sequence). CDR3 residues: CAWSRGLGTEAFF. The CDR3 DNA reads TGTGCCTGGAGCAGGGGGCTGGGCACTGAAGCTTTCTTT.

The V and J genes are TRBV6-5 and TRBJ1-1; no clear D gene. V lost 2 bases and J lost 0, with 13 bases in between. The CDR3 has 16 amino acids. Germline V gives CDR1 MNHEY, CDR2 SVGAGI. CDR3 sequence (DNA): TGTGCCAGCAGTTACGGTGGGTTCAGGATGAACACTGAAGCTTTCTTT. Translated: CASSYGGFRMNTEAFF.

The V call is TRBV27, the J call TRBJ1-2, with 7 bases identical to TRBD1. J was trimmed by 4 bases and V by 5 bases; bases with no gene match: 4. In germline, CDR1 is MNHEY, CDR2 SMNVEV (reference sequence). There are 13 residues in the CDR3. This CDR3 is CASSQTGSYGYTF. In DNA form, the CDR3 reads TGTGCCAGCAGTCAGACAGGGTCCTATGGCTACACCTTC.

The chain is built from TRBV10-2 and TRBJ2-4, with D unclear. Trimming removed 3 bases at V and 1 base at J, with 4 bases between. The CDR3 length is 13 residues. Germline loops: CDR1 WSHSY, CDR2 SAAADI. CDR3 nucleotides: TGCGCCAGCAGTGAATCTGCCAAAAACATTCAGTACTTC. Translated, it gives CASSESAKNIQYF.

This chain joins TRBV29-1 and TRBJ2-1; 9 positions match TRBD2. The CDR3 has 16 residues. The V gene's germline CDR1 is SQVTM and CDR2 ANQGSEA. The V segment lost 2 bases and the J segment 1 base; nucleotides outside the gene matches: 6. The CDR3 loop is CSVEYSGGFSYNEQFF. CDR3 bases: TGCAGCGTTGAATATAGCGGGGGCTTTTCCTACAATGAGCAGTTCTTC.

This clone was found a few times. V and J are TRBV29-1 and TRBJ1-1; D is undetermined. CDR1 is SQVTM, CDR2 ANQGSEA, per germline. The ends were cut back, 0 bases at V and 0 bases at J, with 5 bases in the middle. This CDR3 is 13 amino acids long. The DNA for the CDR3 is TGCAGCGTTGAAGATGGAGTGAACACTGAAGCTTTCTTT. Its translation: CSVEDGVNTEAFF.

The V and J genes are TRBV5-5 and TRBJ2-7; 7 nucleotides align to TRBD1. CDR1 SGHKS and CDR2 YYEKEE come from the germline V gene (reference sequence). The CDR3 extends over 14 amino acids. V lost 5 bases, J lost 3 bases, and 8 bases stayed unmatched. Here the CDR3 DNA reads TGTGCCAGCAGTTACCCGGGACAGATCTACGAGCAGTACTTC. It codes for CASSYPGQIYEQYF.

This clone has only one observation. This chain joins TRBV2 and TRBJ2-1; 8 bases agree with TRBD2. This CDR3 is built from 16 residues. The germline V gene encodes CDR1 SNHLY and CDR2 FYNNEI. Germline trimming cut 0 bases from V and 7 bases from J; bases unmatched to any gene: 8. The CDR3 protein is CASSEAPTGGLNEQFF. The CDR3 bases are TGTGCCAGCAGTGAAGCGCCAACGGGGGGGCTGAATGAGCAGTTCTTC.

The genes are TRBV2 and TRBJ2-2; 11 bases line up with TRBD2. Germline values: CDR1 SNHLY, CDR2 FYNNEI. The V segment lost 1 base and the J segment 4 bases; nucleotides outside the gene matches: 5. This CDR3 is 17 amino acids long. The chain's CDR3 is CASSEVGSGRATGELFF. CDR3 DNA sequence: TGTGCCAGCAGTGAAGTTGGTAGCGGGAGGGCCACCGGGGAGCTGTTTTTT. The whole variable domain, remainder taken from reference TRBV2 and TRBJ2-2, is EPEVTQTPSHQVTQMGQEVILRCVPISNHLYFYWYRQILGQKVEFLVSFYNNEISEKSEIFDDQFSVERPDGSNFTLKIRSTKLEDSAMYFCASSEVGSGRATGELFFGEGSRLTVL.

This clone was counted between two and nine times. The chain has TRBV7-9 and TRBJ2-2; weak D call: TRBD2 (5 bases). Trimming shortened V by 5 bases and J by 1 base, and 11 bases separated the two germline ends. Germline V gene sequence: CDR1 SEHNR, CDR2 FQNEAQ (reference sequence). The CDR3 runs to 15 residues. CDR3 sequence reads: CASSPGIENTGELFF. The CDR3 region has the DNA TGTGCCAGCAGCCCCGGGATTGAGAACACCGGGGAGCTGTTTTTT.